Sequencing of this T cell receptor beta chain was carried out in a study of blood T cell repertoires in COVID-19. Across the whole study: Some COVID-19 samples were acute and others convalescent; all came from the United States, Italy and Spain. PBMCs, B-cell-depleted T cells, or T cells provided the cDNA or gDNA that made up the material.

The protocol was immunoSEQ multiplex PCR, while the TCRdb copy is restricted to in-frame clones and leaves out a portion. This table holds 200,000 or so clones, approximately 83% found once. The germline gives CDR1 KGHDR, CDR2 SFDVKD. V was pared by 3 bases and J by 3 bases, with 7 bases between. The CDR3 is 14 residues long. The origin of this receptor is a woman aged 40 to 50 with acute COVID-19. Sequencing was performed on PBMCs or T cells enriched from blood (not recorded which). The chain has TRBV24-1 and TRBJ2-2; D not resolved. CDR3 residues: CATSDPGYTGELFF. DNA for the CDR3: TGTGCCACCAGTGATCCCGGGTACACCGGGGAGCTGTTTTTT.